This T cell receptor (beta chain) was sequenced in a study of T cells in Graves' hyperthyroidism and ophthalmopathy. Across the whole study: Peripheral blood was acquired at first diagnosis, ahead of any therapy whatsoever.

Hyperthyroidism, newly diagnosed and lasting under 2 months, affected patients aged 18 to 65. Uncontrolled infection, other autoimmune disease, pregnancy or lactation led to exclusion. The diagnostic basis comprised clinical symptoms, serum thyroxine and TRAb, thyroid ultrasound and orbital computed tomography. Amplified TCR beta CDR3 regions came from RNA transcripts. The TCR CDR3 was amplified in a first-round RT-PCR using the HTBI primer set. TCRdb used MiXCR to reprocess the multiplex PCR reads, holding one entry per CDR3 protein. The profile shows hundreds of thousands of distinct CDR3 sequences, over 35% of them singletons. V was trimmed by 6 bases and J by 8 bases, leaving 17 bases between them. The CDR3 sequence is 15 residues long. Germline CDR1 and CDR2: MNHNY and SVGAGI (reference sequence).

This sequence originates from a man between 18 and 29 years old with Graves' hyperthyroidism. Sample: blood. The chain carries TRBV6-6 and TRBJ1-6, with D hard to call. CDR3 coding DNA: TGTGCCAGCAGCCCACGGGGATCTGGGGATTCACCCCTCCACTTT. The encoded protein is CASSPRGSGDSPLHF.